This T cell receptor (beta chain) was obtained from a study of blood T cells in healthy people across ages. The CDR3 covers 16 residues. CDR1 and CDR2 (germline): DFQATT, SNEGSKA (reference sequence). V lost 0 bases to trimming and J lost 0 bases, with 12 bases between them. It was with a sample-barcoded 5' primer and a J-beta primer mix that a second PCR of roughly 7 to 12 cycles was run. TCRdb ran MiXCR on the 5' RACE reads and lists one entry per CDR3 protein. This table holds around 1,900,000 distinct CDR3 sequences, around 40% found once. The clonotype comes from a human donor in good health. The chain employs TRBV20-1 and TRBJ2-1; possibly TRBD2 for D (5 bases). Sequencing was carried out using blood. The DNA of the CDR3 is TGCAGTGCTAGAGATCCCTCCGGGGACTCCTACAATGAGCAGTTCTTC. It encodes CSARDPSGDSYNEQFF.